These T cell receptor beta chains were read from a single sample in a study of blood T cell repertoires in COVID-19. Only in-frame clones appear in the TCRdb table, and some are missing; sequencing was by immunoSEQ multiplex PCR. The table records around 360,000 clones, 87% of them present only once. Material for sequencing was peripheral blood. These receptors were taken from a woman in her 30s with COVID-19, enrolled during active disease. Each CDR3 is given with its conserved first and last residue. The D gene is left open where the match is weak.

TRBV5-8	NA	TRBJ2-1	CASSLASRYNEQFF
TRBV16	NA	TRBJ2-5	CASSPQGRGQETQYF
TRBV19	NA	TRBJ1-2	CASSKGVNYGYTF
TRBV27	NA	TRBJ2-1	CASSLSLGSEQFF
TRBV9	NA	TRBJ2-1	CASSVAATSYNEQFF
TRBV30	NA	TRBJ2-1	CAWSVGGSQDEQFF
TRBV27	TRBD2	TRBJ2-1	CASSFRGRADEQFF
TRBV24-1	TRBD2	TRBJ2-3	CATSDWGGRTDTQYF
TRBV5-1	NA	TRBJ1-2	CASSLSGLGYTF
TRBV2	NA	TRBJ1-1	CASRGDGWNTEAFF
TRBV11-2	TRBD2	TRBJ2-5	CASSLDSGYGQTQYF
TRBV4-1	NA	TRBJ2-3	CASSQDLNSPRDTQYF
TRBV15	TRBD1	TRBJ1-4	CATSREGTGGREKLFF
TRBV29-1	TRBD2	TRBJ2-1	CSVEDASGRNEQFF
TRBV6-1	NA	TRBJ1-2	CASSEANSNSYGYTF
TRBV10-1	NA	TRBJ1-1	CASSPRSGNTEAFF
TRBV24-1	NA	TRBJ1-4	CATSDPGAANEKLFF
TRBV18	TRBD2	TRBJ2-7	CASSPSGGWAEQYF
TRBV19	TRBD2	TRBJ2-1	CASSTLAGAPNEQFF
TRBV7-3	NA	TRBJ2-1	CASSLTGDNEQFF
TRBV11-2	TRBD2	TRBJ2-4	CASSSPRLAGNIQYF
TRBV18	TRBD1	TRBJ2-7	CASSPRDRVYEQYF
TRBV11-2	NA	TRBJ2-7	CASSLEKRASYEQYF
TRBV4-3	TRBD2	TRBJ2-7	CASSIELLAKEQYF
TRBV29-1	NA	TRBJ1-1	CSVDRGGEAFF